These T cell receptor beta chains were read from a single sample in a study of T cells of healthy individuals. TCRdb re-derived calls from the 5' RACE reads in MiXCR, one entry per CDR3 protein. The table lists 40,000 to 60,000 distinct CDR3 sequences, approximately 15% of them singletons. Source of these receptors: a human donor in good health. The CDR3 runs from the conserved cysteine through the conserved F or W. The D gene is left open where the match is weak. The size entry is marked missing in some rows and otherwise reads once, few, many or a size class.

>TRBV20-1|TRBD2|TRBJ2-5|-
TGCAGTGCTATCCAGCTAGCGGGAGAGACCCAGTACTTC
CSAIQLAGETQYF
>TRBV10-3|TRBD1|TRBJ1-1|-
TGTGCCATCAAAGCGGGGACAGTCGGCACTGAAGCTTTCTTT
CAIKAGTVGTEAFF
>TRBV9|-|TRBJ1-3|many
TGTGCCAGCAGTGCGGGTGTAGCAGGAAACACCATATATTTT
CASSAGVAGNTIYF
>TRBV7-2|-|TRBJ1-5|many
TGTGCCAGCAGCTTGCTTCTGGATAGCAATCAGCCCCAGCATTTT
CASSLLLDSNQPQHF
>TRBV29-1|-|TRBJ2-7|few
TGCAGCGTTGGGGGGGACCCCCTCTTTAGCAACGAGCAGTACTTC
CSVGGDPLFSNEQYF
>TRBV7-8|-|TRBJ1-1|many
TGTGCCAGCAGCTTAGGAAAACGGGGGCCAAGTAACACTGAAGCTTTCTTT
CASSLGKRGPSNTEAFF
>TRBV20-1|-|TRBJ2-1|many
TGCAGTGCTGATCCCTACCGGGATAATGACAATGAGCAGTTCTTC
CSADPYRDNDNEQFF
>TRBV24-1|-|TRBJ1-3|many
TGTGCCACCAGCAGGGGTTCCGGAAACACCATATATTTT
CATSRGSGNTIYF
>TRBV2|-|TRBJ1-5|few
TGTGCCAGCAGCCCTACCGACCGGAGCAATCAGCCCCAGCATTTT
CASSPTDRSNQPQHF
>TRBV5-1|-|TRBJ2-2|few
TGCGCCAGCAGCCAGAGACAGAACACCGGGGAGCTGTTTTTT
CASSQRQNTGELFF
>TRBV12-3/TRBV12-4|-|TRBJ1-2|-
TGTGCCAGCAGGGAGCGGAGGGGCTATGGCTACACCTTC
CASRERRGYGYTF
>TRBV7-2|-|TRBJ1-3|many
TGTGCCAGCAGCCAGTTGACCCTCTCGACTTCTGGAAACACCATATATTTT
CASSQLTLSTSGNTIYF
>TRBV7-8|TRBD1|TRBJ2-3|few
TGTGCCAGCAGTTTACCCGGACAGGGGGCAATATCGGGCAGCACAGATACGCAGTATTTT
CASSLPGQGAISGSTDTQYF
>TRBV24-1|TRBD1|TRBJ2-3|-
TGTGCCACCAGTGATCGACAGGGTCTGGATACGCAGTATTTT
CATSDRQGLDTQYF
>TRBV20-1|-|TRBJ2-5|-
TGCAGTGCTAGCCGGGGAAAAGAGACCCAGTACTTC
CSASRGKETQYF
>TRBV4-1|-|TRBJ2-5|-
TGCGCCAGCAGCCCGTCGTGGGGGGAAGAGACCCAGTACTTC
CASSPSWGEETQYF
>TRBV14|-|TRBJ2-2|-
TGTGCCAGCAGCCAAGATCAGGCGTGGACCGGGGAGCTGTTTTTT
CASSQDQAWTGELFF
>TRBV7-9|TRBD1|TRBJ1-1|few
TGTGCCAGCAGCGACAGGGGGCGCGGGGCCGCTGAAGCTTTCTTT
CASSDRGRGAAEAFF
>TRBV7-2|TRBD1|TRBJ2-6|-
TGTGCCAGCAGCCCGACAGGGATGGGGGCCAACGTCCTGACTTTC
CASSPTGMGANVLTF
>TRBV6-5|-|TRBJ1-1|-
TGTGCCAGCATCTCCGACCTTGAAGCTTTCTTT
CASISDLEAFF
>TRBV15|TRBD2|TRBJ2-3|many
TGTGCCACCAGCAGAGATCGGGGCGGGAGGGCAGATACGCAGTATTTT
CATSRDRGGRADTQYF
>TRBV10-3|TRBD1|TRBJ1-2|-
TGTGCCAGCAGTTGGGGACAGGGGGTTGATGGCTACACCTTC
CASSWGQGVDGYTF
>TRBV7-2|-|TRBJ1-2|-
TGTGCCAGCAGCTTACTTCGGACATCTTATGGCTACACCTTC
CASSLLRTSYGYTF
>TRBV7-2|-|TRBJ1-1|many
TGTGCCAGCAGCTTACAGACGGGGGGGACTGAAGCTTTCTTT
CASSLQTGGTEAFF
>TRBV5-4|TRBD2|TRBJ2-2|many
TGTGCCAGCAGCTCTCCTAGCGGGAAAAGTAACACCGGGGAGCTGTTTTTT
CASSSPSGKSNTGELFF
>TRBV5-1|-|TRBJ1-3|many
TGCGCCAGCAGCTTGGGTCGAGGGTCGGACACCATATATTTT
CASSLGRGSDTIYF
>TRBV10-3|-|TRBJ1-2|once
TGTGCCATCAGTGGCCAGGATAACTATGGCTACACCTTC
CAISGQDNYGYTF
>TRBV7-7|TRBD2|TRBJ2-3|-
TGTGCCAGCAGCTTACTACCTGTGACTAGCGGCACAGATACGCAGTATTTT
CASSLLPVTSGTDTQYF
>TRBV7-2|-|TRBJ1-2|-
TGTGCCAGCAGCTTAGTGGGCTTTACAGACTATGGCTACACCTTC
CASSLVGFTDYGYTF
>TRBV11-1|-|TRBJ2-2|-
TGTGCCAGCAGCAAGACAGGGAGGGACACCGGGGAGCTGTTTTTT
CASSKTGRDTGELFF
>TRBV2|TRBD2|TRBJ2-1|many
TGTGCCAGCAGTGAAGGGACTAGCCGCTTC
CASSEGTSRF
>TRBV3-1|-|TRBJ2-7|many
TGTGCCAGCAGCCAAGAAGGCTACGAGCAGTACTTC
CASSQEGYEQYF
>TRBV10-3|TRBD1|TRBJ1-6|few
TGTGCCGCAAACCGGGACAGTAATTCACCCCTCCACTTT
CAANRDSNSPLHF
>TRBV12-3/TRBV12-4|-|TRBJ1-2|once
TGTGCCAGCAGTGAAGACAGACCCAACTATGGCTACACCTTC
CASSEDRPNYGYTF
>TRBV7-2|TRBD2|TRBJ2-1|-
TGTGCCAGCAGCCCGGGACTAGCGGGAGACAATGAGCAGTTCTTC
CASSPGLAGDNEQFF
>TRBV12-5|TRBD1|TRBJ2-7|few
TGTGCTAGTGAGACGGGGCAGGGGGCCTACGAGCAGTACTTC
CASETGQGAYEQYF
>TRBV5-1|-|TRBJ1-2|-
TGCGCCAGCAGCCCCGGAGGCGCCCCTAACTATGGCTACACCTTC
CASSPGGAPNYGYTF
>TRBV10-3|-|TRBJ2-1|-
TGTGCCATTACCTGGCGGCGAAGTGATGAGCAGTTCTTC
CAITWRRSDEQFF
>TRBV19|TRBD2|TRBJ2-1|many
TGTGCCAGTAGCTCCAGTAGCGGGAGGAGCTCCTACAATGAGCAGTTCTTC
CASSSSSGRSSYNEQFF
>TRBV12-3/TRBV12-4|-|TRBJ2-2|-
TGTGCCAGCAGCCTAGGGGGAGAGGTGTTCCGGGAGCTGTTTTTT
CASSLGGEVFRELFF
>TRBV2|TRBD2|TRBJ2-3|few
TGTGCCAGCAGCCCTAGCGGGGGACGCACAGATACGCAGTATTTT
CASSPSGGRTDTQYF
>TRBV27|TRBD2|TRBJ2-7|few
TGTGCCAGCAGTCGGGGGACTAGCGGCTCCTACGAGCAGTACTTC
CASSRGTSGSYEQYF
>TRBV11-2|-|TRBJ2-7|-
TGTGCCAGCAGCTTCCTGGGCTACGAGCAGTACTTC
CASSFLGYEQYF
>TRBV3-1|-|TRBJ2-7|-
TGTGCCAGCAGCCAAGGGGCCCGCTCCTACGAGCAGTACTTC
CASSQGARSYEQYF
>TRBV4-3|-|TRBJ2-3|few
TGCGCCAGCAGCCAAGATATTTTAGCAGATACGCAGTATTTT
CASSQDILADTQYF
>TRBV7-8|TRBD2|TRBJ2-1|-
TGTGCCAGCAGCTTAGGAGGACTAGGGGAAAACAATGAGCAGTTCTTC
CASSLGGLGENNEQFF
>TRBV6-5|-|TRBJ1-2|many
TGTGCCAGCAGTTACAACAGGGTGTCGGGCTACACCTTC
CASSYNRVSGYTF
>TRBV20-1|-|TRBJ2-3|many
TGCAGTGCTAGAGCCCGGCCCGGGGCACCTAGTTCCAGGGATACGCAGTATTTT
CSARARPGAPSSRDTQYF
>TRBV10-1|TRBD2|TRBJ2-3|-
TGCGCCAGCACTGGGGGACTAGCGGGAGTTTTAGATACGCAGTATTTT
CASTGGLAGVLDTQYF
>TRBV4-3|TRBD2|TRBJ2-2|medium-sized
TGCGCCAGCAGCCAAGATACTAGCGGGGGGACCGGGGAGCTGTTTTTT
CASSQDTSGGTGELFF
>TRBV15|-|TRBJ2-1|few
TGTGCCACCGGGGGGGCCTCCTCCTACAATGAGCAGTTCTTC
CATGGASSYNEQFF
>TRBV5-1|TRBD1|TRBJ1-3|few
TGCGCCAGCAGCTTGTCGACAGGGGGTACTGGAAACACCATATATTTT
CASSLSTGGTGNTIYF
>TRBV5-1|-|TRBJ2-7|-
TGCGCCAGCAGCTTGGGAGCGGAGCCCTACGAGCAGTACTTC
CASSLGAEPYEQYF
>TRBV9|TRBD1|TRBJ1-1|many
TGTGCCAGCAGCGGACAGGGAGGGTTCAACACTGAAGCTTTCTTT
CASSGQGGFNTEAFF
>TRBV5-1|-|TRBJ2-7|few
TGCGCCAGCAGCTTGGGGGCCCCCACACTCGAGCAGTACTTC
CASSLGAPTLEQYF
>TRBV7-2|-|TRBJ2-1|many
TGTGCCAGCAGCTTAGGCTCGCTGGGAGAGCAGTTCTTC
CASSLGSLGEQFF
>TRBV7-2|TRBD1|TRBJ1-6|-
TGTGCCAGCAGCTTCGACAGGGGTTGGGAGAATTCACCCCTCCACTTT
CASSFDRGWENSPLHF
>TRBV4-1|-|TRBJ2-2|-
TGCGCCAGCAGCCAAGGGGACACCTACACCGGGGAGCTGTTTTTT
CASSQGDTYTGELFF
>TRBV4-3|TRBD1|TRBJ1-1|few
TGCGCCAGCTCTTCCCAGGGGGCCAACACTGAAGCTTTCTTT
CASSSQGANTEAFF
>TRBV5-5|TRBD1|TRBJ1-2|many
TGTGCCAGCAGCAAAGGACAGGGGGTTGCTTATGGCTACACCTTC
CASSKGQGVAYGYTF